This TCR beta chain came from a study of T cell repertoires in cytomegalovirus infection. Study-level background: Peptides in the study included HLA-C-restricted and HLA-B-restricted CMV epitopes. An indication of both CMV infection and matching HLA type came from public TCR beta signatures.

One entry per CDR3 protein results from TCRdb running MiXCR on the reads. The data show about 770,000 distinct CDR3 sequences, roughly 28% seen once. CDR1 is SGDLS, CDR2 YYNGEE, per germline. The CDR3 is 14 residues long. Trimming removed 7 bases from V and 1 base from J, with 14 bases in between. A word on this clonotype: Antigen specificity is unknown.

This specimen consisted of cultured CD8+ T cells from PBMCs, obtained from culture after CMV antigen stimulation. The rearrangement uses TRBV9 and TRBJ1-1; no clear D. The clonotype comes from a human donor in good health (CMV status not recorded). Some clones in this sample may be carry-over from other donors' samples. The CDR3 DNA follows: TGTGCCAGCGCGCCTTGGAGGAGGAACACTGAAGCTTTCTTT. Protein sequence: CASAPWRRNTEAFF.